The 27 T cell receptor beta chains below were found in one sample sequenced in a study of OX40 agonist ivuxolimab in advanced cancers. Some clones are missing from TCRdb's copy, which holds only in-frame ones; the method was immunoSEQ multiplex PCR. The sample lists some 86,000 clones, 80% to 95% seen once, with approximately 6.9% in the top ten. The sequencing here drew on CD4+ or CD8+ T cells sorted from blood, taken in a trial of the OX40 agonist ivuxolimab. Every receptor here comes from an adult with an advanced solid tumor such as melanoma, head and neck, liver or kidney cancer.

The V gene is TRBV30, the J gene TRBJ2-6; D possibly corresponds to TRBD1 (6 bases). Trimming took 2 bases from V and 8 from J, leaving 10 bases between them. The length of the CDR3 is 13 residues. Germline CDR1 is GTSNPN and CDR2 is SVGIG (reference sequence). CDR3 residues: CAWSTGHSNVLTF. The CDR3 DNA sequence: TGTGCCTGGAGTACGGGACATTCCAACGTCCTGACTTTC.

The gene calls are TRBV11-2 and TRBJ2-1; 7 bases line up with TRBD1. The junction had 6 bases not matched to a gene; V was cut back by 4 bases and J by 6 bases. Germline V gene data show CDR1 as SGHAT and CDR2 as FQNNGV. The length of the CDR3 is 14 residues. CDR3 bases: TGTGCCAGCAGCTACAGGGGTCGGTTCAATGAGCAGTTCTTC. Translated: CASSYRGRFNEQFF.

The chain couples TRBV28 to TRBJ2-7, with D possibly matching TRBD1 (6 bases). This CDR3 comprises 12 residues. V was cut by 2 bases and J by 7 bases, with 9 bases left in between. Germline CDR1 is MDHEN and CDR2 is SYDVKM. The CDR3 here is CASSLIGGEQYF. CDR3 bases: TGTGCCAGCAGTTTAATAGGGGGTGAGCAGTACTTC.

The chain employs TRBV7-9 and TRBJ2-2, with TRBD1 matching 7 bases. V lost 9 bases to trimming and J lost 3 bases; unmatched junction nucleotides: 7. This CDR3 spans 14 amino acids. Germline V gene data show CDR1 as SEHNR and CDR2 as FQNEAQ (reference sequence). The CDR3 DNA is TGTGCCAGTGCGTGGGGACAGTACACCGGGGAGCTGTTTTTT. Translating gives CASAWGQYTGELFF.

The genes are TRBV20-1 and TRBJ2-5; D uncertain. This CDR3 comprises 10 residues. In germline, CDR1 is DFQATT, CDR2 SNEGSKA (reference sequence). V lost 7 bases, J lost 3 bases, and 6 bases lay in between. The CDR3 bases are TGCAGTGGGAAGGAAGAGACCCAGTACTTC. Its translation: CSGKEETQYF.

V and J are TRBV27 and TRBJ2-7; 7 nucleotides align to TRBD2. CDR1 is MNHEY, CDR2 SMNVEV, per germline (reference sequence). The CDR3 spans 13 residues. The V and J ends lost 8 bases and 4 bases, in that order; junction bases with no gene match: 8. CDR3: CASGRENGYEQYF. CDR3 coding DNA: TGTGCCAGCGGGCGGGAGAATGGATACGAGCAGTACTTC.

This clone was observed a single time. The chain employs TRBV19 and TRBJ1-1; no reliable D call. Germline assignment: CDR1 LNHDA and CDR2 SQIVND (reference sequence). The V end lost 7 bases, the J end lost 6 bases, and 18 bases lay between the germline ends. The CDR3 length is 14 residues. The CDR3 is CASTPFHLDAEAFF. DNA of the CDR3: TGTGCCAGTACCCCCTTTCATCTAGACGCTGAAGCTTTCTTT.

The genes are TRBV7-9 and TRBJ2-3; 7 positions match TRBD1. Trimming cost V 10 bases and J 1 base; bases outside gene matches: 8. This CDR3 is built from 14 residues. In germline, CDR1 is SEHNR, CDR2 FQNEAQ (reference sequence). The CDR3 coding sequence is TGTGCCACCCAAGTTGGACAGGGCACAGATACGCAGTATTTT. Translating gives CATQVGQGTDTQYF.

The sample holds one count of this clone. CDR3 DNA sequence: TGTGCCAGCTCACCAAGAGCAGTCGACTACGAGCAGTACTTC. This gives the protein CASSPRAVDYEQYF. The chain carries TRBV18 and TRBJ2-7; no reliable D call. Germline V lookup: CDR1 KGHSH, CDR2 LQKENI. Trimming left V 2 bases short and J 3 bases short, with 11 bases between. The CDR3 is 14 amino acids.

This chain uses TRBV5-1 with TRBJ1-4; 7 positions agree with TRBD1. This CDR3 spans 14 amino acids. The V gene end was trimmed by 0 bases and the J gene end by 7 bases; junction bases not matched to a gene: 3. Germline V CDR1 and CDR2: SGHRS, YFSETQ. The CDR3 bases are TGCGCCAGCAGCTTGGGACAGGGAGGTGAAAAACTGTTTTTT. It yields the protein CASSLGQGGEKLFF.

This rearrangement joins TRBV4-1 to TRBJ2-3; tentatively, D is TRBD1 (5 bases). This CDR3 contains 16 residues. Per the germline V gene, CDR1 is MGHRA and CDR2 is YSYEKL. Between the trimmed V and J ends, which lost 7 bases and 2 bases, there was a span of 19 bases. CDR3 region: CASTANALTATDTQYF. The CDR3 bases are TGCGCCAGCACCGCCAACGCGTTGACAGCCACAGATACGCAGTATTTT.

The gene calls are TRBV18 and TRBJ2-3; D remains ambiguous. V gave up 1 base and J gave up 6 bases, with 14 bases separating them. The V gene's germline CDR1 is KGHSH and CDR2 LQKENI. The CDR3 runs to 15 residues. The CDR3 DNA is TGTGCCAGCTCACCACTTGAAGGATGGCTCGATACGCAGTATTTT. As protein: CASSPLEGWLDTQYF.

The chain links TRBV11-2 to TRBJ2-7, with D hard to call. Germline CDR1 and CDR2: SGHAT and FQNNGV. The CDR3 loop spans 14 amino acids. The ends were cut back, 4 bases at V and 2 bases at J, with 12 bases in the middle. The CDR3 reads CASSSGNTAYEQYF. The CDR3 nucleotides read TGTGCCAGCAGCTCCGGTAACACCGCCTACGAGCAGTACTTC.

Note on this clone: Other DNA sequences of this sample code for an identical CDR3. This chain links TRBV19 with TRBJ1-5, with 8 bases matching TRBD1. In germline, CDR1 is LNHDA, CDR2 SQIVND (reference sequence). This CDR3 is built from 14 residues. V trimming: 5 bases; J trimming: 4 bases; junction bases outside the gene matches: 4. This CDR3 is CASSLRTGNQPQHF. As DNA, the CDR3 is TGTGCCAGTAGTCTTCGGACAGGGAATCAGCCCCAGCATTTT.

The rearrangement links TRBV25-1 to TRBJ2-7, with 10 nucleotides matching TRBD1. The CDR3 is 15 residues long. J lost 5 bases, V lost 3 bases, and 7 bases had no gene match. Germline loops: CDR1 MGHDK, CDR2 SYGVNS. The CDR3 is CASSEPGQGRHEQYF. The CDR3 DNA is TGTGCCAGCAGTGAGCCGGGACAGGGGAGGCACGAGCAGTACTTC.

This sequence joins TRBV10-3 and TRBJ2-2; no clear D gene. CDR3 length equals 15 residues. Looked up from germline, CDR1 is ENHRY and CDR2 is SYGVKD. V lost 0 bases, J lost 2 bases, and 7 bases lay in between. The CDR3 DNA reads as TGTGCCATCAGTGAGTCGAGGCTTAACACCGGGGAGCTGTTTTTT. Translating gives CAISESRLNTGELFF.

The chain employs TRBV6-1 and TRBJ2-7; 7 bases are a match to TRBD1. Germline-derived CDR1 and CDR2 are MNHNS and SASEGT. Germline trimming cut 7 bases from V and 2 bases from J; bases unmatched to any gene: 8. The CDR3 is 14 residues long. CDR3 in amino acids: CASTPGQNPYEQYF. CDR3 DNA: TGTGCCAGCACTCCGGGACAGAATCCCTACGAGCAGTACTTC.

This rearrangement joins TRBV6-1 to TRBJ1-5, with D possibly matching TRBD1 (5 bases). Germline lookup yields CDR1 MNHNS and CDR2 SASEGT. This CDR3 spans 14 amino acids. Trimming took 0 bases from V and 6 from J, leaving 9 bases between them. The CDR3 spells CASSEAGVTQPQHF. The CDR3 DNA sequence: TGTGCCAGCAGTGAAGCAGGGGTTACTCAGCCCCAGCATTTT.

This chain uses TRBV28 with TRBJ1-2; D possibly corresponds to TRBD1 (6 bases). Per the germline V gene, CDR1 is MDHEN and CDR2 is SYDVKM. Trimming stripped 6 bases from V and 5 bases from J, with 16 bases between. CDR3 length: 14 residues. As DNA, the CDR3 is TGTGCCAGCAGCTTTCAAGGGGGGGCTTATGGCTACACCTTC. This encodes CASSFQGGAYGYTF.

This clone was detected only once. The chain has TRBV30 and TRBJ2-2; 8 nucleotides align to TRBD1. The germline V gene has CDR1 GTSNPN and CDR2 SVGIG (reference sequence). The CDR3 sequence is 15 residues long. After removal of 8 bases from V and 1 base from J, the junction contained 9 bases not matched to a gene. The CDR3 loop reads CASYRGQGNTGELFF. CDR3 nucleotide sequence: TGTGCCAGCTATCGAGGACAGGGGAACACCGGGGAGCTGTTTTTT.

V is TRBV18 and J is TRBJ2-1, with 11 nucleotides matching TRBD2. CDR1 and CDR2 (germline): KGHSH, LQKENI. This CDR3 region has 14 residues. J was trimmed by 5 bases and V by 11 bases; bases with no gene match: 8. CDR3: CAAVGLAGNNEQFF. The CDR3 DNA reads TGTGCCGCCGTCGGACTAGCGGGTAACAATGAGCAGTTCTTC.

In its sample, this clone was seen a few times. This chain links TRBV5-3 with TRBJ1-3; D is uncertain. TRBV5-3 is placed among ORFs of uncertain function. V was pared by 4 bases and J by 3 bases, with 11 bases between. CDR3 length: 14 residues. CDR3 sequence: CARSKHVFGNTIYF. CDR3 nucleotide sequence: TGTGCCAGAAGCAAACACGTTTTTGGAAACACCATATATTTT.

The J gene is TRBJ2-3, the V gene TRBV6-6; 7 nucleotides line up with TRBD1. Germline V CDR1 and CDR2: MNHNY, SVGAGI (reference sequence). V was pared by 3 bases and J by 2 bases, with 5 bases of the junction left unmatched. This CDR3 is 15 amino acids long. The chain's CDR3 is CASSYRDSFTDTQYF. Written as DNA, the CDR3 is TGTGCCAGCAGTTATCGGGACAGCTTCACAGATACGCAGTATTTT.

V gene TRBV2 combines with J gene TRBJ2-1, with 9 bases aligning to TRBD2. The CDR3 runs 18 residues. Germline V gene data show CDR1 as SNHLY and CDR2 as FYNNEI. The J segment lost 1 base and the V segment lost 0 bases, leaving 7 bases of the junction unmatched. The CDR3 here is CASSEASGSVISYNEQFF. The CDR3 coding sequence is TGTGCCAGCAGTGAAGCTAGCGGGAGCGTCATTTCCTACAATGAGCAGTTCTTC.

The chain is built from TRBV19 and TRBJ2-5; 9 nucleotides agree with TRBD1. With 7 bases clipped from V and 2 bases from J, the junction kept 5 bases outside the gene matches. There are 14 residues in the CDR3. CDR1 LNHDA and CDR2 SQIVND come from the germline V gene (reference sequence). CDR3 amino acids: CASMGTGLQETQYF. The CDR3 DNA reads as TGTGCCAGTATGGGGACAGGGCTACAAGAGACCCAGTACTTC.

The V call is TRBV19, the J call TRBJ2-6, with no clear D. The CDR3 runs 13 residues. The V and J ends lost 4 bases and 1 base respectively, with 2 bases between them. Germline lookup yields CDR1 LNHDA and CDR2 SQIVND (reference sequence). CDR3 in amino acids: CASSRSGANVLTF. The CDR3, as DNA: TGTGCCAGTAGTAGATCTGGGGCCAACGTCCTGACTTTC. Looking up the rest from reference TRBV19 and TRBJ2-6 gives the full variable domain: DGGITQSPKYLFRKEGQNVTLSCEQNLNHDAMYWYRQDPGQGLRLIYYSQIVNDFQKGDIAEGYSVSREKKESFPLTVTSAQKNPTAFYLCASSRSGANVLTFGAGSRLTVL.

This chain uses TRBV6-1 with TRBJ1-3; a possible D gene is TRBD1 (5 bases). The CDR3 sequence is 16 residues long. Trimming took 4 bases from V and 0 from J, leaving 13 bases between them. Per germline, CDR1 MNHNS and CDR2 SASEGT. CDR3: CASSVGAADSGNTIYF. The DNA of the CDR3 is TGTGCCAGCAGTGTTGGGGCAGCAGACTCTGGAAACACCATATATTTT.